These T cell receptor beta chains were read from a single sample in a study of early T cells in non-severe SARS-CoV-2 infection. MiXCR, run by TCRdb on the 5' RACE reads, gives a single entry per CDR3 protein. This table has tens of thousands of distinct CDR3 sequences, roughly 5.3% appearing once. Sequenced sample: whole blood. The receptors stem from an adult who was a healthcare worker with PCR-confirmed SARS-CoV-2 infection or an uninfected control (not recorded which). Both conserved end residues are part of each CDR3. The listing skips clone size in some rows; elsewhere it reads once, few, many or a size class.

>many|TRBJ2-1|TRBV20-1
CSARDAYGTSGSRYNEQFF
>many|TRBJ2-3|TRBV20-1
CSANLAGVTDTQYF
>NA|TRBJ2-4|TRBV28
CASTKAGGLKNIQYF
>many|TRBJ2-1|TRBV7-2
CASSLVSEGWQFF
>many|TRBJ2-7|TRBV4-3
CASSQDTSPFYEQYF
>NA|TRBJ2-5|TRBV18
CANSSAGTGGALETQYF
>many|TRBJ2-1|TRBV7-8
CASSFGILAGGYEQFF
>few|TRBJ2-1|TRBV7-2
CASSLTGTSGNEQFF
>many|TRBJ2-3|TRBV12-3/TRBV12-4
CASSFRGTDTQYF
>many|TRBJ2-1|TRBV4-3
CASSQEGSFNEQFF
>many|TRBJ1-5|TRBV30
CAWRPDSNQPQHF
>many|TRBJ1-2|TRBV7-2
CASSRLGGNGYTF
>many|TRBJ1-1|TRBV7-9
CASSLEGDVAFF
>many|TRBJ1-3|TRBV6-6
CASSQERTVLSGNTIYF
>few|TRBJ1-5|TRBV30
CAWSERAFLHLAGQGSNQPQHF
>many|TRBJ1-1|TRBV29-1
CSVRGAGKTEAFF
>many|TRBJ2-5|TRBV10-3
CAISELGETQYF